This entry is about one T cell receptor beta chain. This record belongs to a study of control samples from healthy donors and cancer patients. Clones were read by immunoSEQ multiplex PCR, and TCRdb kept only the in-frame ones, dropping some. The sample lists roughly 130,000 clones; 91% were seen once. V gave up 4 bases and J gave up 0 bases; unmatched junction bases: 4. CDR1 SGHNT and CDR2 YYREEE come from the germline V gene (reference sequence). This CDR3 has 15 residues. The chain combines TRBV5-4 with TRBJ1-3, with 7 positions matching TRBD1. The sequenced sample consisted of blood. This TCR derives from a man aged 18 to 29 in good health. CDR3 DNA: TGTGCCAGCAGCCGAGGGGGCAGCTCTGGAAACACCATATATTTT. Translated, it gives CASSRGGSSGNTIYF. Based on the CDR3 plus reference TRBV5-4 and TRBJ1-3, the full variable domain is ETGVTQSPTHLIKTRGQQVTLRCSSQSGHNTVSWYQQALGQGPQFIFQYYREEENGRGNFPPRFSGLQFPNYSSELNVNALELDDSALYLCASSRGGSSGNTIYFGEGSWLTVV.